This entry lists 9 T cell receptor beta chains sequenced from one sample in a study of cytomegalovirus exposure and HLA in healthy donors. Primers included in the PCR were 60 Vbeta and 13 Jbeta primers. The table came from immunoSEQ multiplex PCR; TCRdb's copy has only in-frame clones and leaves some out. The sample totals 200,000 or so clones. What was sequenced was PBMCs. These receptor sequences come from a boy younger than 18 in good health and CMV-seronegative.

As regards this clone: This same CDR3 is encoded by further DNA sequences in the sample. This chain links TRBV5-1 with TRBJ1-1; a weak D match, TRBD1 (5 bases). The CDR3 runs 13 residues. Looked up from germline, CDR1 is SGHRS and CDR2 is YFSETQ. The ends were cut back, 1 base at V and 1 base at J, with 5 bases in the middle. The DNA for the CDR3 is TGCGCCAGCAGCTTGAGGGGGAACACTGAAGCTTTCTTT. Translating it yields CASSLRGNTEAFF.

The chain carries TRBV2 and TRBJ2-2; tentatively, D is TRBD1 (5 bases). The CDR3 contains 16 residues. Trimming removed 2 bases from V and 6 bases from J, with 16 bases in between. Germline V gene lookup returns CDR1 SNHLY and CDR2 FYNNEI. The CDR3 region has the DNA TGTGCCAGCAGTGAAATTAGTTGGCAGGGTGCCGGGGAGCTGTTTTTT. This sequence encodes CASSEISWQGAGELFF. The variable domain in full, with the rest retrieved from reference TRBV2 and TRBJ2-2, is EPEVTQTPSHQVTQMGQEVILRCVPISNHLYFYWYRQILGQKVEFLVSFYNNEISEKSEIFDDQFSVERPDGSNFTLKIRSTKLEDSAMYFCASSEISWQGAGELFFGEGSRLTVL.

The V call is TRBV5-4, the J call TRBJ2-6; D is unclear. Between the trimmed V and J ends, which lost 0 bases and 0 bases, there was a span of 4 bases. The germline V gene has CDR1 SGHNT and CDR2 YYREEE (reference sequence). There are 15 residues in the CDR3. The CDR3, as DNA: TGTGCCAGCAGCTTGGACTCCTCTGGGGCCAACGTCCTGACTTTC. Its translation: CASSLDSSGANVLTF.

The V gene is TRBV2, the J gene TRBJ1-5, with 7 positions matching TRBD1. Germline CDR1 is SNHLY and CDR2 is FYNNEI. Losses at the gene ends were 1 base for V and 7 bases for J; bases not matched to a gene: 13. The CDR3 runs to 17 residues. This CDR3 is CASSEGRGRYLEQPQHF. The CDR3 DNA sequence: TGTGCCAGCAGTGAAGGGAGGGGGCGGTATTTGGAGCAGCCCCAGCATTTT.

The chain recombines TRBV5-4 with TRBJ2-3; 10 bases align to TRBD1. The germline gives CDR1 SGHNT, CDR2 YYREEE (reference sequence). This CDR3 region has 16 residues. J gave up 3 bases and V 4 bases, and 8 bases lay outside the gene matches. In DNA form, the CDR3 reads TGTGCCAGCAGCGCCGGGACAGGGGTTGGTACAGATACGCAGTATTTT. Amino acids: CASSAGTGVGTDTQYF.

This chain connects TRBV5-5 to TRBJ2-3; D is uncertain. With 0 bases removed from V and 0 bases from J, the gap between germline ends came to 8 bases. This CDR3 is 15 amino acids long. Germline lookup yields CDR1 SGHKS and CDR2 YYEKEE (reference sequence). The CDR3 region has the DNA TGTGCCAGCAGCTTGGTTGCGGATAGCACAGATACGCAGTATTTT. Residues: CASSLVADSTDTQYF.

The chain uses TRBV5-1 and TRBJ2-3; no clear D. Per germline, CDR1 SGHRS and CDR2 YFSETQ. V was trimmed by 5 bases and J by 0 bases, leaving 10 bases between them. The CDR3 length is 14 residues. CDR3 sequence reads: CASRPPRSTDTQYF. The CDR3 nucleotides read TGCGCCAGCAGACCCCCTAGAAGCACAGATACGCAGTATTTT.

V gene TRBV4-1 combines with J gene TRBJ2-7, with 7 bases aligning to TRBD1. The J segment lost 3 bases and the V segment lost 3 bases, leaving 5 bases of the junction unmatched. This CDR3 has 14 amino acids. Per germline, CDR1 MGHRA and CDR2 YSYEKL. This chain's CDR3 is CASSQRQGVYEQYF. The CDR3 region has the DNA TGCGCCAGCAGCCAGCGGCAGGGGGTCTACGAGCAGTACTTC.

In DNA form, the CDR3 reads TGTGCCAGCAGTCGGAGCGGGGGCTACGAGCAGTACTTC. As protein: CASSRSGGYEQYF. The chain links TRBV11-2 to TRBJ2-7; 8 positions match TRBD2. CDR3 size: 13 residues. V was pared by 6 bases and J by 3 bases, with 4 bases of the junction left unmatched. From germline, CDR1 is SGHAT and CDR2 FQNNGV.